This T cell receptor (beta chain) is from a study of blood T cell repertoires in COVID-19. About the study: Some COVID-19 samples were acute and others convalescent; all came from the United States, Italy and Spain.

Sequenced by immunoSEQ multiplex PCR; TCRdb stores in-frame clones only, minus some. The sample yields roughly 70,000 clones, under 85% seen once. Trimming cost V 3 bases and J 5 bases, with 10 bases left between them. The CDR3 is made up of 14 amino acids. CDR1 is LGHDT, CDR2 YNNKEL, per germline (reference sequence). This receptor was obtained from a man between 65 and 79 years old with acute or convalescent COVID-19. J is TRBJ2-2 and V is TRBV3-1 (or the pseudogene TRBV3-2); D may be TRBD1 (6 bases). Sequenced input: peripheral blood. CDR3 amino acids: CASSQGAVTGELFF. The DNA of the CDR3 is TGTGCCAGCAGCCAGGGGGCGGTGACCGGGGAGCTGTTTTTT.